These 24 T cell receptor beta chains came from one sample sequenced in a study of T cell repertoires in ileal Crohn's disease. TCRdb keeps only in-frame clones here, not all; method: immunoSEQ multiplex PCR. The sample consists of about 17,000 clones, less than 85% of them appearing once. The sequenced sample was ileal tissue. All receptors derive from an adult with Crohn's disease.

This chain links TRBV6-6 with TRBJ2-5; D gene ambiguous. The ends were cut back, 5 bases at V and 6 bases at J, with 19 bases in the middle. The CDR3 sequence is 15 residues long. Per the germline V gene, CDR1 is MNHNY and CDR2 is SVGAGI (reference sequence). The CDR3 spells CASSGELRVQQTQYF. Written as DNA, the CDR3 is TGTGCCAGCAGTGGAGAACTCCGGGTACAACAGACCCAGTACTTC.

The genes are TRBV7-9 and TRBJ1-2, with D maybe TRBD1 (5 bases). Deletions cut 3 bases from V and 3 bases from J, with 8 bases between. The CDR3 length is 13 residues. Germline V gene sequence: CDR1 SEHNR, CDR2 FQNEAQ (reference sequence). This CDR3 reads CASSLDTDYGYTF. CDR3 sequence (DNA): TGTGCCAGCAGCTTGGACACGGACTATGGCTACACCTTC.

A note on this clone: Other DNA variants within this sample encode the same CDR3. The genes are TRBV6-5 and TRBJ1-5, with 9 bases fitting TRBD1. This CDR3 region has 13 residues. J gave up 5 bases and V 5 bases, and 1 base lay outside the gene matches. Germline CDR1 MNHEY, CDR2 SVGAGI. The CDR3 loop reads CASSRTGDQPQHF. CDR3 nucleotides: TGTGCCAGCAGTCGGACAGGGGATCAGCCCCAGCATTTT.

The V and J genes are TRBV6-6 and TRBJ2-3, with D perhaps matching TRBD1 (6 bases). Trimming removed 0 bases at V and 7 bases at J, with 14 bases between. There are 15 residues in the CDR3. Germline V gene lookup returns CDR1 MNHNY and CDR2 SVGAGI (reference sequence). CDR3 sequence (DNA): TGTGCCAGCAGTTACTCGAGCACAGGGCAAAATACGCAGTATTTT. It yields the protein CASSYSSTGQNTQYF.

The V call is TRBV7-2, the J call TRBJ2-5; 9 bases line up with TRBD1. Germline CDR1 and CDR2: SGHTA and FQGNSA. The V segment lost 1 base and the J segment 7 bases; nucleotides outside the gene matches: 7. The CDR3 has 15 amino acids. The CDR3 DNA reads TGTGCCAGCAGCTTAGTAGGGGGACAGGGCGGGACCCAGTACTTC. It encodes CASSLVGGQGGTQYF.

The V gene is TRBV7-3, the J gene TRBJ1-2; D might be TRBD1 (5 bases). Germline V gene data show CDR1 as SGHTA and CDR2 as FQGTGA. Trimming left V 5 bases short and J 4 bases short, with 11 bases between. The CDR3 is 13 amino acids. Here the CDR3 reads CASSPGGGYGYTF. In DNA, the CDR3 is TGTGCCAGCAGCCCCGGGGGGGGCTATGGCTACACCTTC.

This chain connects TRBV27 to TRBJ2-2; D remains unclear. The CDR3 covers 13 residues. V was clipped by 3 bases and J by 5 bases, with 7 bases between them. The germline V gene encodes CDR1 MNHEY and CDR2 SMNVEV (reference sequence). CDR3 bases: TGTGCCAGCAGTTTTAGAGTTACCGGGGAGCTGTTTTTT. This codes for CASSFRVTGELFF.

This sequence joins TRBV19 and TRBJ1-2; 7 bases are shared with TRBD1. CDR1 LNHDA and CDR2 SQIVND come from the germline V gene (reference sequence). The CDR3 is made up of 14 amino acids. V trimming: 5 bases; J trimming: 4 bases; junction bases outside the gene matches: 7. CDR3: CASSRDSFSYGYTF. DNA for the CDR3: TGTGCCAGTAGTCGGGACAGCTTCTCCTATGGCTACACCTTC.

The chain uses TRBV7-3 and TRBJ2-1; 12 positions agree with TRBD2. Germline V lookup: CDR1 SGHTA, CDR2 FQGTGA. The V gene end was trimmed by 2 bases and the J gene end by 3 bases; junction bases not matched to a gene: 8. The CDR3 is made up of 18 amino acids. The DNA for the CDR3 is TGTGCCAGCAGCTTATCCGCACTAGCGGGGGGAGACTACAATGAGCAGTTCTTC. It specifies CASSLSALAGGDYNEQFF.

This clone has just a few counts. The gene calls are TRBV4-2 and TRBJ1-2, with D maybe TRBD1 (5 bases). The V and J ends lost 1 base and 3 bases respectively, with 9 bases between them. Germline CDR1 and CDR2: LGHNA and YNFKEQ. The CDR3 is 14 amino acids. CDR3 protein: CASSQAGGDYGYTF. Here the CDR3 DNA reads TGTGCCAGCAGCCAAGCGGGGGGTGACTATGGCTACACCTTC.

This clone was picked up one time. At one end, the junction sequence differs from germline, possibly due to a read error. V gene TRBV5-6 combines with J gene TRBJ1-1; the D gene is possibly TRBD1 (5 bases). From germline, CDR1 is SGHDT and CDR2 YYEEEE. This CDR3 region has 14 residues. CDR3 coding DNA: TGTGCCACCAGCGTTCAGGGCTGGGACACTGAAGCTTTCTTT. It specifies CATSVQGWDTEAFF.

The V gene is TRBV27, the J gene TRBJ2-7; D remains unclear. There are 12 residues in the CDR3. Germline V lookup: CDR1 MNHEY, CDR2 SMNVEV (reference sequence). Trimming stripped 5 bases from V and 5 bases from J, with 10 bases between. The CDR3 region is CASSPSVDEQYF. As DNA, the CDR3 is TGTGCCAGCAGTCCTTCGGTGGACGAGCAGTACTTC.

This chain joins TRBV6-6 and TRBJ1-2; perhaps TRBD1 as D (6 bases). Trimming shortened V by 8 bases and J by 5 bases, and 15 bases separated the two germline ends. In germline, CDR1 is MNHNY, CDR2 SVGAGI (reference sequence). The length of the CDR3 is 13 residues. The CDR3 DNA reads TGTGCCAGCGCCCCTCGTGGGACATATGGCTACACCTTC. It specifies CASAPRGTYGYTF.

This clone was observed a single time. The chain has TRBV7-9 and TRBJ2-7; a weak D match, TRBD1 (6 bases). CDR1 is SEHNR and CDR2 is FQNEAQ in the germline V gene (reference sequence). The CDR3 has 14 residues. Between the trimmed V and J ends, which lost 3 bases and 3 bases, there was a span of 12 bases. The CDR3 reads CASSFETGIYEQYF. The DNA of the CDR3 is TGTGCCAGCAGCTTTGAAACAGGGATCTACGAGCAGTACTTC.

The V gene is TRBV7-2, the J gene TRBJ2-3, with 12 bases lining up with TRBD2. The CDR3 consists of 14 residues. CDR1 and CDR2 (germline): SGHTA, FQGNSA. The V segment lost 4 bases and the J segment 4 bases; nucleotides outside the gene matches: 0. CDR3 residues: CASSSSGGADTQYF. The CDR3, as DNA: TGTGCCAGCAGCTCTAGCGGGGGGGCAGATACGCAGTATTTT. Full variable domain (missing parts from reference TRBV7-2 and TRBJ2-3): GAGVSQSPSNKVTEKGKDVELRCDPISGHTALYWYRQSLGQGLEFLIYFQGNSAPDKSGLPSDRFSAERTGGSVSTLTIQRTQQEDSAVYLCASSSSGGADTQYFGPGTRLTVL.

This chain uses TRBV27 with TRBJ2-1, with TRBD2 as a possible D gene (6 bases). V was cut by 5 bases and J by 5 bases, with 19 bases left in between. The CDR3 length is 16 residues. CDR1 MNHEY and CDR2 SMNVEV come from the germline V gene (reference sequence). The chain's CDR3 is CASSPRGAGHNNEQFF. The CDR3 nucleotides read TGTGCCAGCAGTCCCCGTGGGGCGGGGCACAACAATGAGCAGTTCTTC.

The gene calls are TRBV5-6 and TRBJ2-7; D ambiguous. This CDR3 is built from 11 residues. The V gene's germline CDR1 is SGHDT and CDR2 YYEEEE. Trimming pared 1 base from V and 5 bases from J, leaving 4 bases between. The CDR3 here is CASSLSDEQYF. CDR3 coding DNA: TGTGCCAGCAGCTTGTCTGACGAGCAGTACTTC.

This clone was observed once. The chain employs TRBV10-1 and TRBJ2-1; 12 bases align to TRBD2. The trim removed 7 bases at V and 7 bases at J, leaving 2 bases unmatched. The CDR3 is 13 residues long. Germline CDR1 reads WNHNN; CDR2 reads SYGVQD (reference sequence). The CDR3 reads CASTLAGGNEQFF. In DNA, the CDR3 is TGCGCCAGCACACTAGCGGGGGGTAATGAGCAGTTCTTC.

V is TRBV6-6 and J is TRBJ1-4; D may be TRBD1 (5 bases). Germline loops: CDR1 MNHNY, CDR2 SVGAGI (reference sequence). With 4 bases removed from V and 3 bases from J, the gap between germline ends came to 9 bases. The CDR3 loop spans 14 amino acids. CDR3 sequence: CASSWGGSNEKLFF. The CDR3 nucleotides are TGTGCCAGCAGTTGGGGGGGTTCTAATGAAAAACTGTTTTTT.

The chain recombines TRBV5-1 with TRBJ2-7; D remains unclear. Trimming left V 0 bases short and J 1 base short, with 11 bases between. Germline V gives CDR1 SGHRS, CDR2 YFSETQ. This CDR3 is 15 amino acids long. The DNA of the CDR3 is TGCGCCAGCAGCTTGGACGTTGGCCCTTCCTACGAGCAGTACTTC. It specifies CASSLDVGPSYEQYF.

The chain employs TRBV9 and TRBJ1-5, with a tentative D call TRBD1 (5 bases). V was shortened by 3 bases and J by 5 bases, with 15 bases between the two germline ends. CDR3 length equals 15 residues. CDR1 and CDR2 (germline): SGDLS, YYNGEE. The CDR3 sequence: CASSEGPWTHQPQHF. CDR3 bases: TGTGCCAGCAGCGAGGGGCCTTGGACCCATCAGCCCCAGCATTTT.

V is TRBV5-1 and J is TRBJ1-4, with TRBD1 as a possible D gene (6 bases). The CDR3 consists of 15 residues. Germline V CDR1 and CDR2: SGHRS, YFSETQ. V dropped 0 bases and J dropped 0 bases, with 6 bases sitting between them. The CDR3 is CASSLGTATNEKLFF. CDR3 in DNA: TGCGCCAGCAGCTTGGGGACAGCAACTAATGAAAAACTGTTTTTT. The variable domain in full, with the rest retrieved from reference TRBV5-1 and TRBJ1-4, is KAGVTQTPRYLIKTRGQQVTLSCSPISGHRSVSWYQQTPGQGLQFLFEYFSETQRNKGNFPGRFSGRQFSNSRSEMNVSTLELGDSALYLCASSLGTATNEKLFFGSGTQLSVL.

The V gene is TRBV11-2, the J gene TRBJ2-3; no reliable D call. Looked up from germline, CDR1 is SGHAT and CDR2 is FQNNGV. V gave up 3 bases and J gave up 6 bases, with 4 bases separating them. This CDR3 region has 11 residues. DNA for the CDR3: TGTGCCAGCAGCTTCGGGGATACGCAGTATTTT. Encoded protein: CASSFGDTQYF.

The CDR3 DNA is TGTGCCAGTAGGGACAGGGGGCGCGGAAGCACAGATACGCAGTATTTT. Translated: CASRDRGRGSTDTQYF. The chain employs TRBV19 and TRBJ2-3; 11 nucleotides match TRBD1. The CDR3 is 16 amino acids. V lost 6 bases and J lost 0; bases outside the gene matches: 5. Per the germline V gene, CDR1 is LNHDA and CDR2 is SQIVND (reference sequence).